The 7 T cell receptor beta chains given below trace back to one sample, sequenced in a study of cytomegalovirus exposure and HLA in healthy donors. The table came from immunoSEQ multiplex PCR; TCRdb's copy has only in-frame clones and leaves some out. The table shows 140,000 or so clones, with roughly 90% occurring only once. Sequenced input: PBMCs. The receptor set was obtained from a man between 18 and 29 years old in good health and CMV-seropositive.

The gene calls are TRBV2 and TRBJ2-7, with a weak D call TRBD1 (6 bases). Germline lookup yields CDR1 SNHLY and CDR2 FYNNEI. The CDR3 covers 15 residues. V lost 3 bases and J lost 4, with 16 bases in between. The CDR3 is CASSDSPTGRYEQYF. CDR3 sequence (DNA): TGTGCCAGCAGTGATTCTCCGACAGGCAGATACGAGCAGTACTTC.

This CDR3 is CASSQRPGGPRGTEAFF. CDR3 DNA sequence: TGTGCCAGCAGTCAGAGGCCAGGGGGGCCAAGAGGGACTGAAGCTTTCTTT. The chain links TRBV28 to TRBJ1-1, with 7 bases matching TRBD1. Germline loops: CDR1 MDHEN, CDR2 SYDVKM. This CDR3 spans 17 amino acids. V trimming: 5 bases; J trimming: 5 bases; junction bases outside the gene matches: 17.

This chain uses TRBV6-5 with TRBJ1-1; 8 bases line up with TRBD1. With V trimmed by 1 base and J by 2 bases, 6 bases remained unmatched. From germline, CDR1 is MNHEY and CDR2 SVGAGI. CDR3 length equals 16 residues. As DNA, the CDR3 is TGTGCCAGCAGTTACTACCCGACAGGGGCTAACACTGAAGCTTTCTTT. It translates to CASSYYPTGANTEAFF.

The rearrangement links TRBV7-2 to TRBJ2-7, with D perhaps TRBD1 (6 bases). Germline lookup yields CDR1 SGHTA and CDR2 FQGNSA. The CDR3 sequence is 15 residues long. V was trimmed by 5 bases and J by 2 bases, leaving 16 bases between them. CDR3 nucleotide sequence: TGTGCCAGCAGCATAAAGACGGGACATACCTACGAGCAGTACTTC. Protein product: CASSIKTGHTYEQYF.

The rearrangement joins TRBV28 to TRBJ1-6, with 7 bases lining up with TRBD1. The length of the CDR3 is 15 residues. Trimming took 7 bases from V and 6 from J; bases not matched to a gene: 9. Germline CDR1 MDHEN, CDR2 SYDVKM. CDR3 sequence (DNA): TGTGCCAGCACCAATAGACAGGGAGCTAATTCACCCCTCCACTTT. The encoded protein is CASTNRQGANSPLHF.

V and J are TRBV5-1 and TRBJ2-1; 11 bases are a match to TRBD2. CDR3 length: 14 residues. J lost 14 bases, V lost 5 bases, and 12 bases had no gene match. Germline V gene sequence: CDR1 SGHRS, CDR2 YFSETQ. The CDR3 nucleotides are TGCGCCAGCAGACCACTAGCGGGAGAGACGAGCAAGTTCTTC. It is translated as CASRPLAGETSKFF.

The rearrangement joins TRBV6-5 to TRBJ1-5; D is perhaps TRBD1 (6 bases). Deletions cut 4 bases from V and 3 bases from J, with 16 bases between. The CDR3 runs to 16 residues. The V gene's germline CDR1 is MNHEY and CDR2 SVGAGI. The DNA of the CDR3 is TGTGCCAGCAGTTCCTACAGGGAAGCGAACAATCAGCCCCAGCATTTT. This translates into CASSSYREANNQPQHF.